Listed below are T cell receptor beta chains from one sample, sequenced in a study of T-cell reconstitution after alpha-beta-depleted transplantation in children. TCRdb independently ran MiXCR on the PCR reads; one entry per CDR3 protein. This table holds under 70,000 distinct CDR3 sequences, roughly 10% found once. The sequenced sample was PBMCs, obtained before TCRalphabeta/CD19-depleted stem cell transplant. All receptors derive from a boy aged 5-17 years with acute myeloid leukemia, due to receive a stem cell transplant. Each CDR3 is given with its conserved first and last residue. Each record gives: CDR3 length, clone size, V gene, CDR3 protein. Not every row has a clone size; where given, it reads once, few, many or a size class.

CDR3 length: 14; clone size: many; V gene: TRBV12-3/TRBV12-4; CDR3 protein: CASSTGRTNTEAFF
CDR3 length: 15; clone size: many; V gene: TRBV9; CDR3 protein: CASSVGVGKGNTIYF
CDR3 length: 15; clone size: many; V gene: TRBV15; CDR3 protein: CATSREGGGNQPQHF
CDR3 length: 11; clone size: many; V gene: TRBV7-9; CDR3 protein: CASSLAGELFF
CDR3 length: 12; clone size: few; V gene: TRBV20-1; CDR3 protein: CSARGVQETQYF
CDR3 length: 15; clone size: many; V gene: TRBV5-4; CDR3 protein: CASSFGAGGADTQYF
CDR3 length: 14; clone size: .; V gene: TRBV2; CDR3 protein: CANVPGTYRNEQFF
CDR3 length: 15; clone size: many; V gene: TRBV12-3/TRBV12-4; CDR3 protein: CASSPDTATNEKLFF
CDR3 length: 14; clone size: .; V gene: TRBV4-3; CDR3 protein: CASSQARGTYEQYF
CDR3 length: 15; clone size: .; V gene: TRBV7-2; CDR3 protein: CASSLEGRGTFEQYF
CDR3 length: 16; clone size: .; V gene: TRBV28; CDR3 protein: CASSPYRGAGGNTIYF
CDR3 length: 15; clone size: many; V gene: TRBV11-2; CDR3 protein: CASSLRRGGLYEQFF
CDR3 length: 14; clone size: many; V gene: TRBV29-1; CDR3 protein: CSVEGGQGTDTQYF
CDR3 length: 13; clone size: many; V gene: TRBV27; CDR3 protein: CASSQRGNSPLHF
CDR3 length: 13; clone size: few; V gene: TRBV27; CDR3 protein: CASSLSHGDRAFF
CDR3 length: 15; clone size: many; V gene: TRBV6-2/TRBV6-3; CDR3 protein: CASSYMGLAVDEQFF
CDR3 length: 15; clone size: many; V gene: TRBV27; CDR3 protein: CASSLEGQGSNEQYF
CDR3 length: 15; clone size: many; V gene: TRBV25-1; CDR3 protein: CASSDTQGGGETQYF
CDR3 length: 17; clone size: many; V gene: TRBV4-3; CDR3 protein: CASSQDHSGARYDTQYF
CDR3 length: 17; clone size: many; V gene: TRBV21-1; CDR3 protein: CASSKVVRQGPQETQYF
CDR3 length: 18; clone size: .; V gene: TRBV19; CDR3 protein: CASSMGRLAGLSYNEQFF
CDR3 length: 17; clone size: many; V gene: TRBV28; CDR3 protein: CASSLILSRIYTGELFF
CDR3 length: 14; clone size: many; V gene: TRBV12-3/TRBV12-4; CDR3 protein: CASSFSSGVGTQYF
CDR3 length: 14; clone size: many; V gene: TRBV10-3; CDR3 protein: CAISEGTGSGGYTF
CDR3 length: 15; clone size: .; V gene: TRBV30; CDR3 protein: CAWSVLHGSNYGYTF
CDR3 length: 16; clone size: many; V gene: TRBV6-2/TRBV6-3; CDR3 protein: CASSSIGLAGAYEQYF
CDR3 length: 16; clone size: .; V gene: TRBV13; CDR3 protein: CASSSTSGVNTGELFF
CDR3 length: 12; clone size: many; V gene: TRBV6-5; CDR3 protein: CASSYVGGGYTF
CDR3 length: 13; clone size: many; V gene: TRBV7-2; CDR3 protein: CASSRWENNEQFF
CDR3 length: 16; clone size: many; V gene: TRBV27; CDR3 protein: CASSPLPGGAITEAFF
CDR3 length: 16; clone size: many; V gene: TRBV10-3; CDR3 protein: CAISNSRAGPSYEQYF
CDR3 length: 12; clone size: many; V gene: TRBV28; CDR3 protein: CASSLPGDTQYF
CDR3 length: 12; clone size: .; V gene: TRBV24-1; CDR3 protein: CGASDLHQEQFF
CDR3 length: 14; clone size: many; V gene: TRBV24-1; CDR3 protein: CATSDSQGNYGYTF
CDR3 length: 14; clone size: many; V gene: TRBV2; CDR3 protein: CASKGPGAYQPQHF
CDR3 length: 14; clone size: many; V gene: TRBV27; CDR3 protein: CASLRGAGSYEQYF
CDR3 length: 14; clone size: many; V gene: TRBV15; CDR3 protein: CATSERRLDYEQYF
CDR3 length: 14; clone size: .; V gene: TRBV10-3; CDR3 protein: CAISELRLNTEAFF